Described below is a single T cell receptor (beta chain) sequence and its context. The same CDR3 arises from other DNA sequences in this sample as well. The sample is drawn from a study of shared clonotypes between healthy human individuals. Sequenced by immunoSEQ multiplex PCR; TCRdb stores in-frame clones only, minus some. The table shows 400,000 to 550,000 clones, with 65% to 80% occurring only once. The sample consisted of PBMCs. The receptor was isolated from a middle-aged woman in good health. Some clones in this sample may be carry-over from other donors' samples.

CDR3 in amino acids: CASRGGGRETQYF. The CDR3 bases are TGTGCCAGTAGAGGAGGGGGCAGAGAGACCCAGTACTTC. The chain is built from TRBV19 and TRBJ2-5; the D gene is possibly TRBD1 (7 bases). The germline V gene encodes CDR1 LNHDA and CDR2 SQIVND (reference sequence). The CDR3 consists of 13 residues. V lost 6 bases to trimming and J lost 4 bases, with 12 bases between them.